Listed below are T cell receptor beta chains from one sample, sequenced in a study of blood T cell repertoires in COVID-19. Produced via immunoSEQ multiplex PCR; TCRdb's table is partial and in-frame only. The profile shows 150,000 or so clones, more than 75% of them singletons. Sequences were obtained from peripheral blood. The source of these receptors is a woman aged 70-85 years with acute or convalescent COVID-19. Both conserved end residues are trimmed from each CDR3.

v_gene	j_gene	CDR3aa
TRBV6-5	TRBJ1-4	ASDSNNEKLF
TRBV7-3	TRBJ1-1	ASSESRDSSNTEAF
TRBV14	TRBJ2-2	ASSQIAGVETGELF
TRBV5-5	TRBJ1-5	ASSLTARGTYQPQH
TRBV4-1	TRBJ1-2	ASSPTGGYGYT
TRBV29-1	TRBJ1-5	SVALGGMGDQPQH
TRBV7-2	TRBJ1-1	ASSATGMNTEAF
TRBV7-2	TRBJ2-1	ASTLTSGGASYNEQF
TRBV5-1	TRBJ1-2	ASSLAGTSEVYGYT
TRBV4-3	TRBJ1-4	ASSQDRGAEKLF
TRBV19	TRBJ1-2	ASSPRQGGYT
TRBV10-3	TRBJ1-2	AISEGRGYDGYT
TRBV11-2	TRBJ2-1	ASSLVGWGAQRGEQF
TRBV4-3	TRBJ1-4	PRRRLISGGRQSNEKLF
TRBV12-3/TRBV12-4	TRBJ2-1	ASSLTRSEQF
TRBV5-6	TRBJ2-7	ASSGGYFTSGFTYEQY
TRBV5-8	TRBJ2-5	ASTDRGFILGETQY
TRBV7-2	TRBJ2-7	ASSFYGPLVLGPSYEQY
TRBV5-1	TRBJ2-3	ASSFAGGSDTQY
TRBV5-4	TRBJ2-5	ASSSGYGEETQY
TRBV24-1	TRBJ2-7	ATSDKAAGGGYEQY
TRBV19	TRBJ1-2	ASSEGQHYGYT
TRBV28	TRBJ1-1	ASSLRTEAF
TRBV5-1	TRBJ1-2	ASSNTGRASGYT